These T cell receptor beta chains were read from a single sample in a study of shared clonotypes between healthy human individuals. Sequencing used immunoSEQ multiplex PCR; TCRdb keeps in-frame clones, though not all of them. The profile covers under 1 million clones, with approximately 92% appearing a single time and less than 25% taken by the ten largest. The sample comprised naive CD8+ T cells sorted from blood. These TCRs come from a man younger than 40 in good health. Each CDR3 is given with its conserved first and last residue. The order of the fields is V gene, D gene, J gene, clone size, CDR3 DNA, CDR3 protein. The D gene is left open where the match is weak. The listing skips clone size in some rows; elsewhere it reads once, few, many or a size class.

v_call: TRBV4-2; d_call: .; j_call: TRBJ2-7; clone_size: .; cdr3_nt: TGTGCCAGCAGCCCGAGGTTGAGCTCCTACGAGCAGTACTTC; cdr3_aa: CASSPRLSSYEQYF
v_call: TRBV2; d_call: .; j_call: TRBJ2-1; clone_size: .; cdr3_nt: TGTGCCAGCAGTTATGCGGACTACAATGAGCAGTTCTTC; cdr3_aa: CASSYADYNEQFF
v_call: TRBV7-6; d_call: .; j_call: TRBJ2-7; clone_size: .; cdr3_nt: TGTGCCAGCAGCTTGACAGAGGACGAGCAGTACTTC; cdr3_aa: CASSLTEDEQYF
v_call: TRBV9; d_call: .; j_call: TRBJ1-1; clone_size: .; cdr3_nt: TGTGCCAGCAGCGGGAACCAGAACACTGAAGCTTTCTTT; cdr3_aa: CASSGNQNTEAFF
v_call: TRBV9; d_call: .; j_call: TRBJ2-7; clone_size: once; cdr3_nt: TGTGCCAGCAGTGCAGGACAGGGAGGGTACGAGCAGTACTTC; cdr3_aa: CASSAGQGGYEQYF
v_call: TRBV27; d_call: TRBD2; j_call: TRBJ2-7; clone_size: .; cdr3_nt: TGTGCCAGCAGTTTTCTCGCTAGCGGGAATTACGAGCAGTACTTC; cdr3_aa: CASSFLASGNYEQYF
v_call: TRBV6-6; d_call: .; j_call: TRBJ1-1; clone_size: .; cdr3_nt: TGTGCCAGCAGTAAGACAGGTTCACCCAACACTGAAGCTTTCTTT; cdr3_aa: CASSKTGSPNTEAFF
v_call: TRBV4-1; d_call: TRBD1; j_call: TRBJ2-7; clone_size: .; cdr3_nt: TGCGCCAGCAGCCGGGACAGCTACGAGCAGTACTTC; cdr3_aa: CASSRDSYEQYF
v_call: TRBV9; d_call: .; j_call: TRBJ2-1; clone_size: .; cdr3_nt: TGTGCCAGCAGCGAACCAGGGTTTGAGCAGTTCTTC; cdr3_aa: CASSEPGFEQFF
v_call: TRBV27; d_call: .; j_call: TRBJ1-1; clone_size: .; cdr3_nt: TGTGCCAGCAGTTTAGTCGGAACTTTGAACACTGAAGCTTTCTTT; cdr3_aa: CASSLVGTLNTEAFF
v_call: TRBV7-2; d_call: TRBD2; j_call: TRBJ2-3; clone_size: once; cdr3_nt: TGTGCCAGCAGCTTAGACGGACTAGCGGGGATCGGCACAGATACGCAGTATTTT; cdr3_aa: CASSLDGLAGIGTDTQYF
v_call: TRBV7-6; d_call: .; j_call: TRBJ1-1; clone_size: .; cdr3_nt: TGTGCCAGCAGCTTAGGAGCCGGGGGCAGGACTGAAGCTTTCTTT; cdr3_aa: CASSLGAGGRTEAFF
v_call: TRBV7-9; d_call: TRBD2; j_call: TRBJ2-2; clone_size: .; cdr3_nt: TGTGCCAGCAGCTCAAGAGGCGGGAGTAGGACCGGGGAGCTGTTTTTT; cdr3_aa: CASSSRGGSRTGELFF
v_call: TRBV7-9; d_call: TRBD1; j_call: TRBJ2-5; clone_size: .; cdr3_nt: TGTGCCAGCAGCTCCTTGGACAGGGGAGTACAAGAGACCCAGTACTTC; cdr3_aa: CASSSLDRGVQETQYF
v_call: TRBV29-1; d_call: TRBD2; j_call: TRBJ2-7; clone_size: .; cdr3_nt: TGCAGCGTTGACCAGGGTCCTAGCGGGAGAACCGAGCAGTACTTC; cdr3_aa: CSVDQGPSGRTEQYF
v_call: TRBV5-8; d_call: .; j_call: TRBJ2-7; clone_size: .; cdr3_nt: TGTGCCAGCAGCCCGGGGACTCGACGCTCCGAGCAGTACTTC; cdr3_aa: CASSPGTRRSEQYF
v_call: TRBV27; d_call: .; j_call: TRBJ1-5; clone_size: .; cdr3_nt: TGTGCCAGCCGGCAGGGGTATAGCAATCAGCCCCAGCATTTT; cdr3_aa: CASRQGYSNQPQHF
v_call: TRBV27; d_call: .; j_call: TRBJ2-7; clone_size: .; cdr3_nt: TGTGCCAGCAGTTTATCTGGTCTTCACGAGCAGTACTTC; cdr3_aa: CASSLSGLHEQYF
v_call: TRBV14; d_call: .; j_call: TRBJ2-7; clone_size: .; cdr3_nt: TGTGCCAGCAGCCATGTCGACTCCTACGAGCAGTACTTC; cdr3_aa: CASSHVDSYEQYF
v_call: TRBV28; d_call: .; j_call: TRBJ2-3; clone_size: .; cdr3_nt: TGTGCCAGCAGCCCTCCGATGCTCACCACAGATACGCAGTATTTT; cdr3_aa: CASSPPMLTTDTQYF
v_call: TRBV27; d_call: .; j_call: TRBJ2-7; clone_size: .; cdr3_nt: TGTGCCAGCAGCCCCCCTGATCGACGCTACGAGCAGTACTTC; cdr3_aa: CASSPPDRRYEQYF
v_call: TRBV28; d_call: .; j_call: TRBJ2-6; clone_size: .; cdr3_nt: TGTGCCAGCAGTACTTCTCGATGGTCTGGGGCCAACGTCCTGACTTTC; cdr3_aa: CASSTSRWSGANVLTF
v_call: TRBV7-6; d_call: .; j_call: TRBJ1-2; clone_size: .; cdr3_nt: TGTGCCAGCAGCTTAGTCGGGAATGTCGGCTACACCTTC; cdr3_aa: CASSLVGNVGYTF
v_call: TRBV7-2; d_call: .; j_call: TRBJ1-1; clone_size: .; cdr3_nt: TGTGCCATAAAAAGGGTGGAAGCTTTCTTT; cdr3_aa: CAIKRVEAFF
v_call: TRBV4-3; d_call: .; j_call: TRBJ2-7; clone_size: .; cdr3_nt: TGCGCCAGCAGCCAAGGGTTCCTGAGCTCCTACGAGCAGTACTTC; cdr3_aa: CASSQGFLSSYEQYF
v_call: TRBV7-9; d_call: TRBD1; j_call: TRBJ2-2; clone_size: .; cdr3_nt: TGTGCCAGCAGCCCCAGACAGGGCAGATCCGGGGAGCTGTTTTTT; cdr3_aa: CASSPRQGRSGELFF
v_call: TRBV6-5; d_call: .; j_call: TRBJ2-1; clone_size: .; cdr3_nt: TGTGCCAGCAGTTCCGACAGCCTTAACTACAATGAGCAGTTCTTC; cdr3_aa: CASSSDSLNYNEQFF
v_call: TRBV5-1; d_call: .; j_call: TRBJ1-1; clone_size: .; cdr3_nt: TGCGCCAGCAGCCCCCACAGGACCCTGAACACTGAAGCTTTCTTT; cdr3_aa: CASSPHRTLNTEAFF
v_call: TRBV9; d_call: .; j_call: TRBJ2-1; clone_size: .; cdr3_nt: TGTGCCAGCAGCAAACCGCGGCTCAATGAGCAGTTCTTC; cdr3_aa: CASSKPRLNEQFF
v_call: TRBV7-9; d_call: .; j_call: TRBJ2-1; clone_size: once; cdr3_nt: TGTGCCAGCAGCTTAACGGGCGGACGAAACCGCAATGAGCAGTTCTTC; cdr3_aa: CASSLTGGRNRNEQFF
v_call: TRBV2; d_call: .; j_call: TRBJ2-7; clone_size: .; cdr3_nt: TGTGCCAGCAGTGAACTAGCTGCTGCCTACGAGCAGTACTTC; cdr3_aa: CASSELAAAYEQYF
v_call: TRBV27; d_call: .; j_call: TRBJ2-3; clone_size: .; cdr3_nt: TGTGCCAGCAGTTTATACGGGGACAGCACAGATACGCAGTATTTT; cdr3_aa: CASSLYGDSTDTQYF
v_call: TRBV6-6; d_call: .; j_call: TRBJ1-5; clone_size: .; cdr3_nt: TGTGCCAGCAGCCCCAATAGCAATCAGCCCCAGCATTTT; cdr3_aa: CASSPNSNQPQHF
v_call: TRBV7-9; d_call: .; j_call: TRBJ1-5; clone_size: .; cdr3_nt: TGTGCCAGCAGCTCCTTTGATCAGCCCCAGCATTTT; cdr3_aa: CASSSFDQPQHF
v_call: TRBV27; d_call: TRBD2; j_call: TRBJ2-7; clone_size: .; cdr3_nt: TGTGCCAGCAGTGGACTAGCGGGACCCTCTCTTTACGAGCAGTACTTC; cdr3_aa: CASSGLAGPSLYEQYF
v_call: TRBV11-3; d_call: .; j_call: TRBJ2-1; clone_size: .; cdr3_nt: TGTGCCAGCAGTCCCGGGACACTTTACAATGAGCAGTTCTTC; cdr3_aa: CASSPGTLYNEQFF
v_call: TRBV7-3; d_call: TRBD1; j_call: TRBJ2-7; clone_size: .; cdr3_nt: TGTGCCAGCAGCTCCCTTGGGGGACAGCCCCCCCGCGAGCAGTACTTC; cdr3_aa: CASSSLGGQPPREQYF
v_call: TRBV11-2; d_call: .; j_call: TRBJ1-1; clone_size: .; cdr3_nt: TGTGCCAGCAGCCCTAAGCCCGAACGGGAAGCTTTCTTT; cdr3_aa: CASSPKPEREAFF
v_call: TRBV5-1; d_call: TRBD2; j_call: TRBJ2-7; clone_size: .; cdr3_nt: TGCGCCAGCAGCTCACTCACTAGCGGGATCCGGGAGCAGTACTTC; cdr3_aa: CASSSLTSGIREQYF
v_call: TRBV30; d_call: TRBD1; j_call: TRBJ2-7; clone_size: .; cdr3_nt: TGTGCCTGGACCGTAGGGACAGGATCCTACGAGCAGTACTTC; cdr3_aa: CAWTVGTGSYEQYF
v_call: TRBV28; d_call: TRBD1; j_call: TRBJ1-4; clone_size: .; cdr3_nt: TGTGCCAGCAGTTCCCCCCCGGGCGGGACAGGAGATGAAAAACTGTTTTTT; cdr3_aa: CASSSPPGGTGDEKLFF
v_call: TRBV9; d_call: .; j_call: TRBJ2-7; clone_size: .; cdr3_nt: TGTGCCAGCAGCCCATCTACGGGCTACGAGCAGTACTTC; cdr3_aa: CASSPSTGYEQYF
v_call: TRBV28; d_call: .; j_call: TRBJ1-5; clone_size: .; cdr3_nt: TGTGCCAGCAGACCGGTCGACAGCTCTTATAGCAATCAGCCCCAGCATTTT; cdr3_aa: CASRPVDSSYSNQPQHF
v_call: TRBV6-1; d_call: .; j_call: TRBJ2-1; clone_size: .; cdr3_nt: TGTGCCAGCAGTGAATCATACTTCAATGAGCAGTTCTTC; cdr3_aa: CASSESYFNEQFF
v_call: TRBV29-1; d_call: TRBD2; j_call: TRBJ2-1; clone_size: .; cdr3_nt: TGCAGCGTTGGCCTTACTAGCGAGTACAATGAGCAGTTCTTC; cdr3_aa: CSVGLTSEYNEQFF
v_call: TRBV18; d_call: .; j_call: TRBJ2-1; clone_size: .; cdr3_nt: TGTGCCAGCTCACAGCGGTCCCTCAATGAGCAGTTCTTC; cdr3_aa: CASSQRSLNEQFF
v_call: TRBV27; d_call: TRBD2; j_call: TRBJ2-5; clone_size: .; cdr3_nt: TGTGCCAGCAGTTTAATGGGACTAGGGCACCAAGAGACCCAGTACTTC; cdr3_aa: CASSLMGLGHQETQYF
v_call: TRBV4-1; d_call: .; j_call: TRBJ2-1; clone_size: .; cdr3_nt: TGCGCCAGCAGCCAAGATCTGGGCCCTAGTAGGGAGCAGTTCTTC; cdr3_aa: CASSQDLGPSREQFF
v_call: TRBV7-2; d_call: .; j_call: TRBJ2-7; clone_size: .; cdr3_nt: TGTGCCAGCAGCTTAAAGTCCGGGACGAGCTCCTACGAGCAGTACTTC; cdr3_aa: CASSLKSGTSSYEQYF
v_call: TRBV9; d_call: TRBD2; j_call: TRBJ2-1; clone_size: .; cdr3_nt: TGTGCCAGCAGGCTGGGACCTAGCGGGTACAATGAGCAGTTCTTC; cdr3_aa: CASRLGPSGYNEQFF
v_call: TRBV28; d_call: .; j_call: TRBJ1-2; clone_size: .; cdr3_nt: TGTGCCAGCAGGAACCCGGGGTATCAGGCCTATGGCTACACCTTC; cdr3_aa: CASRNPGYQAYGYTF
v_call: TRBV27; d_call: .; j_call: TRBJ2-7; clone_size: .; cdr3_nt: TGTGCCAGCAGTTTTTTGGGCGGGAACTCCTACGAGCAGTACTTC; cdr3_aa: CASSFLGGNSYEQYF
v_call: TRBV5-5; d_call: .; j_call: TRBJ2-1; clone_size: .; cdr3_nt: TGTGCCAGCAGCTTGGGGCAGGGGTCCGGGCAGTTCTTC; cdr3_aa: CASSLGQGSGQFF
v_call: TRBV29-1; d_call: TRBD2; j_call: TRBJ2-1; clone_size: .; cdr3_nt: TGCAGCGTTGTAGGGGGCTTCGGGACTAGCGGGAGAAGCTCCTACAATGAGCAGTTCTTC; cdr3_aa: CSVVGGFGTSGRSSYNEQFF
v_call: TRBV7-9; d_call: TRBD1; j_call: TRBJ2-7; clone_size: .; cdr3_nt: TGTGCCAGCAGCTTAGGGGGGACAGACTACGAGCAGTACTTC; cdr3_aa: CASSLGGTDYEQYF